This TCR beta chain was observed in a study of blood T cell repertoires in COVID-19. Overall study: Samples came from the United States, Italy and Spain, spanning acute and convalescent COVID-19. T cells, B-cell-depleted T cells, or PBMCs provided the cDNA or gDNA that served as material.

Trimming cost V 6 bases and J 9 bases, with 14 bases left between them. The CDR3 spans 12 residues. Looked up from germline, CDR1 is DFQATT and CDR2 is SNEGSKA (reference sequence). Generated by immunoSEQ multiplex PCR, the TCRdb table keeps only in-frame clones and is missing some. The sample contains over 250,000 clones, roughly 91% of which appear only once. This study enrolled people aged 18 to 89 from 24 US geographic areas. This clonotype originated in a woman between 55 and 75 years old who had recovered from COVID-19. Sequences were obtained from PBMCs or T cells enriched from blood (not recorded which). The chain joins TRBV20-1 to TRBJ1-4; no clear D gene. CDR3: CSASGLSKKLFF. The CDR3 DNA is TGCAGTGCGAGTGGGTTAAGCAAAAAACTGTTTTTT.